This T cell receptor beta chain is from a study of blood T cell repertoires in COVID-19. Between the trimmed V and J ends, which lost 6 bases and 7 bases, there was a span of 17 bases. This CDR3 contains 13 residues. Per the germline V gene, CDR1 is SGHRS and CDR2 is YFSETQ. Original processing notes: Cell counts per sample came from amplifying reference gene primers. Data came from immunoSEQ multiplex PCR; TCRdb stores just in-frame clones and leaves some out. V and J calls and clone size are copied from that table; D and trimming were computed from the DNA. The repertoire holds some 300,000 clones, with 85% to 90% as singletons.

Sequenced sample: PBMCs or T cells enriched from blood (not recorded which). The gene calls are TRBV5-1 and TRBJ2-7, with a weak D call TRBD2 (5 bases). The sequence was obtained from a woman aged 25-40 years who had recovered from COVID-19. CDR3 loop: CASTLTTSGEQYF. CDR3 in DNA: TGCGCCAGCACCCTGACTACCTCGGGGGAGCAGTACTTC.